This T cell receptor (beta chain) was captured by sequencing in a study of regulatory T cells in long-lasting Graves disease. The CDR3 spans 17 residues. Trimming took off 7 bases at V and 0 bases at J, with 21 bases between the two ends. Notes on the study in general: Sample size, which was small, may have reduced accuracy. Favored usage of TRBV28, TRBJ1-2 and TRBJ2-5 was recorded in persistent disease. Persistent Graves' patients showed less TCR diversity than newly diagnosed ones.

HTBI primers from iRepertoire and Arm-PCR of CDR3 regions yielded the TCR beta libraries. TCRdb recomputed calls from the multiplex PCR reads with MiXCR, one row per CDR3 protein. The sample lists approximately 400,000 distinct CDR3 sequences, 20% to 25% occurring once. The time point is: persistent/refractory GD, antithyroid drugs over 5 years with positive TRAb. There was RNA extracted from PBMCs, and the TCR library was made from it. Each of the patients was recruited from an endocrinology department situated in Xi'an, China. Many counts were recorded for this clonotype. What it recognizes is unknown.

The origin of this receptor is a female donor with Graves disease. The material sequenced was peripheral blood mononuclear cells (PBMCs), taken when the disease was refractory, from a patient treated with antithyroid drugs. V gene TRBV12-3 or TRBV12-4 combines with J gene TRBJ1-1; a weak D match, TRBD1 (6 bases). As DNA, the CDR3 is TGTGCCAGCACTATATCTTCAGCAGGGGTCCTGAACACTGAAGCTTTCTTT. This encodes CASTISSAGVLNTEAFF.